The 2 T cell receptor beta chains in this list originate from one sample, sequenced in a study of T-cell reconstitution after alpha-beta-depleted transplantation in children (dated by TCRdb to between 2015 and 2016). Library creation used PCR. Sequenced using an Illumina HiSeq 2500. TCR libraries were prepared with molecular barcoding, using unique molecular identifiers to normalize TCRbeta repertoire quantification. TCRdb trimmed the raw reads at Q25, called clones with MiXCR and kept productive beta chains. For every CDR3 protein sequence, its rows merge into one entry that carries the most common genes and DNA. In this sample the table shows some 290,000 distinct CDR3 sequences, 9.5% to 10% of which occur a single time. The ten largest clones add up to roughly 9.1% of the sample. The source material was PBMCs from the stem cell graft donor, sampled from the stem cell graft. These receptor sequences come from a human donor who donated a stem cell graft to a child with SCID.

This clonotype was observed many times. This chain connects TRBV5-6 to TRBJ2-3, with 11 bases lining up with TRBD2. Losses at the gene ends were 1 base for V and 0 bases for J; bases not matched to a gene: 1. From germline, CDR1 is SGHDT and CDR2 YYEEEE. The CDR3 is 16 residues long. The CDR3 DNA sequence: TGTGCCAGCAGCTTGAGGACTAGCGGGAGCACAGATACGCAGTATTTT. It specifies CASSLRTSGSTDTQYF.

This clonotype was counted many times. The chain recombines TRBV12-3 or TRBV12-4 with TRBJ2-5, with D tentatively TRBD1 (6 bases). V was cut by 6 bases and J by 4 bases, with 12 bases left in between. CDR3 size: 13 residues. CDR3 DNA: TGTGCCAGCAGACAAGCAGGGGTAGAGACCCAGTACTTC. It specifies CASRQAGVETQYF.